The text below deals with one T cell receptor (beta chain). Its specificity is unknown. The CDR3 runs 17 residues. Trimming took 3 bases from V and 4 from J; bases not matched to a gene: 6. Germline values: CDR1 KGHSH, CDR2 LQKENI. These data belong to a study of metastatic and nonmetastatic thyroid tumors. Across the study: Repertoires from malignant and benign thyroid patients were compared across blood and tumor or nodule tissue. Points from the study as a whole: For both blood and tumor, malignant thyroid tumors reportedly showed significantly higher TCR beta diversity than benign nodules did.

Original data processing: A distant-metastasis classifier for papillary thyroid cancer was built using CDR3 differences across clinicopathological groups. TCRdb redid the clone calls on the PCR reads using MiXCR. In this record, the V and J calls reflect TCRdb's handling and not the investigators' own analysis. The sample has 14,000 or so clones, nearly 35% seen once. Before thyroid surgery, none of the patients had received any treatment. This chain links TRBV18 with TRBJ2-2, with 12 bases lining up with TRBD2. Sequenced sample: tumor tissue. The sequence was obtained from a male donor with papillary thyroid cancer or a benign thyroid nodule (not recorded which). Some clones in this sample may be carry-over from other donors' samples. The CDR3 DNA is TGTGCCAGCTCACCTGAGGGACTAGCGGGCTTCACCGGGGAGCTGTTTTTT. It codes for CASSPEGLAGFTGELFF.